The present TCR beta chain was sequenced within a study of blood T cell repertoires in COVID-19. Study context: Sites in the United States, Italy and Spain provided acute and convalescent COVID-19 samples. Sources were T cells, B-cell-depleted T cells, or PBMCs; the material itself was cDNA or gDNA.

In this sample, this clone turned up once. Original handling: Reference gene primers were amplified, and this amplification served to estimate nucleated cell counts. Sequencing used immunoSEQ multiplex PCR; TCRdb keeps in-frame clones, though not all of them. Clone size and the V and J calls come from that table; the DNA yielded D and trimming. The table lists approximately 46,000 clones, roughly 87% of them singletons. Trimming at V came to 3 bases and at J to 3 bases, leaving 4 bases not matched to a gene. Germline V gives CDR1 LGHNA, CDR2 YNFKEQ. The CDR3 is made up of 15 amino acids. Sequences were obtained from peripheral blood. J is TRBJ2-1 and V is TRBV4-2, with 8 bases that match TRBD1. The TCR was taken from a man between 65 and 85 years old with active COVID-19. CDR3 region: CASSQGGQVYNEQFF. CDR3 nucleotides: TGTGCCAGCAGCCAGGGGGGACAGGTCTACAATGAGCAGTTCTTC.